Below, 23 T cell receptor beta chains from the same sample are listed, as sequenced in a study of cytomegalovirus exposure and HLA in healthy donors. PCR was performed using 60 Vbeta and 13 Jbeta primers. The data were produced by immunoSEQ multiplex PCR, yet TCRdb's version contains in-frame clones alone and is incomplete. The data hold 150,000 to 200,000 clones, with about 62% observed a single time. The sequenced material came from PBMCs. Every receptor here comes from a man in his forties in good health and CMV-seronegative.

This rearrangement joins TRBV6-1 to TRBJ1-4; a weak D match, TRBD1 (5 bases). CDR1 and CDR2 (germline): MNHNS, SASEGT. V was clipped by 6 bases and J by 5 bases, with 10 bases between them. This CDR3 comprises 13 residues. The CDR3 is CASRGQKNEKLFF. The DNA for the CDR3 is TGTGCCAGCAGGGGGCAGAAGAATGAAAAACTGTTTTTT.

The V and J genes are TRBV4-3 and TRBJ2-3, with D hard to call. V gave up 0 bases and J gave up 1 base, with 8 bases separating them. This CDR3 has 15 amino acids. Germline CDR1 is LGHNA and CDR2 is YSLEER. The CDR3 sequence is CASSQEARGTDTQYF. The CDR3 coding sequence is TGCGCCAGCAGCCAAGAGGCACGGGGCACAGATACGCAGTATTTT.

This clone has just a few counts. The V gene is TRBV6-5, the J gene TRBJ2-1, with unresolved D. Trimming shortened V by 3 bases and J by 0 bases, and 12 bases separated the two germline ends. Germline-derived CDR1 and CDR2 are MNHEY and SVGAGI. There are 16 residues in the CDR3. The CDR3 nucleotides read TGTGCCAGCAGTTATCTGCCAGGTTTCTCCTACAATGAGCAGTTCTTC. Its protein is CASSYLPGFSYNEQFF.

CDR3 nucleotide sequence: TGTGCCAGCAGCTTGGGGCGGGGGGAGCAGTACTTC. Residues: CASSLGRGEQYF. The chain uses TRBV5-4 and TRBJ2-7; 7 bases map to TRBD2. The CDR3 spans 12 residues. The V and J ends lost 0 bases and 7 bases, in that order; junction bases with no gene match: 1. Germline CDR1 SGHNT, CDR2 YYREEE (reference sequence).

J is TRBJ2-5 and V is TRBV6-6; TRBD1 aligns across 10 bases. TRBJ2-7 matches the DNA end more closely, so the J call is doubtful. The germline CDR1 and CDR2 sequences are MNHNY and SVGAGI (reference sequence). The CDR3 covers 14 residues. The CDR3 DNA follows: TGTGCCAGCAATAATGGACAGGGGGTCTACGAGCAGTACTTC. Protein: CASNNGQGVYEQYF.

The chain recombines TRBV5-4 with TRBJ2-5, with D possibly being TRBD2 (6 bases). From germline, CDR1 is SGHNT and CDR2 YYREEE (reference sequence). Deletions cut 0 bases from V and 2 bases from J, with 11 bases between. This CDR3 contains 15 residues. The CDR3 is CASSLGGVGQETQYF. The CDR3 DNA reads TGTGCCAGCAGCTTGGGGGGGGTGGGGCAAGAGACCCAGTACTTC.

CDR3 in DNA: TGTGCCAGCATTCAAGCAGGGGCTGGGGCCAACGTCCTGACTTTC. Protein product: CASIQAGAGANVLTF. The chain recombines TRBV6-1 with TRBJ2-6; perhaps TRBD1 as D (6 bases). V dropped 7 bases and J dropped 2 bases, with 12 bases sitting between them. The CDR3 has 15 amino acids. The germline gives CDR1 MNHNS, CDR2 SASEGT.

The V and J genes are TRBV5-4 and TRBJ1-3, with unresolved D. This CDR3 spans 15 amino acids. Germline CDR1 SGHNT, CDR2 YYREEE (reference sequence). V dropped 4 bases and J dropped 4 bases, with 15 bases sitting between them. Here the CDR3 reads CASSLSGVGGNTIYF. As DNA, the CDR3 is TGTGCCAGCAGCCTCTCGGGAGTTGGGGGAAACACCATATATTTT. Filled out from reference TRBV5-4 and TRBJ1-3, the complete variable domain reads ETGVTQSPTHLIKTRGQQVTLRCSSQSGHNTVSWYQQALGQGPQFIFQYYREEENGRGNFPPRFSGLQFPNYSSELNVNALELDDSALYLCASSLSGVGGNTIYFGEGSWLTVV.

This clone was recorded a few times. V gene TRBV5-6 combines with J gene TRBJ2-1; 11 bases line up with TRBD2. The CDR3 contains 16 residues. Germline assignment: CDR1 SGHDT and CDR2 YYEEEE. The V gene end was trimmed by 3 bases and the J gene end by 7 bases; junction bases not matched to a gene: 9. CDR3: CASSWALAGVENEQFF. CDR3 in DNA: TGTGCCAGCAGCTGGGCACTAGCGGGGGTAGAGAATGAGCAGTTCTTC.

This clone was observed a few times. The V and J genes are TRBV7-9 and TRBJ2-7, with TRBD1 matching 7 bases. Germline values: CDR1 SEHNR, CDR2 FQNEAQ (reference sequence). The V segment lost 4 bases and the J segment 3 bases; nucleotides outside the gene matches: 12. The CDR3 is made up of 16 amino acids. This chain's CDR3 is CASSSFWTGINYEQYF. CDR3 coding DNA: TGTGCCAGCAGCTCCTTTTGGACAGGAATTAACTACGAGCAGTACTTC. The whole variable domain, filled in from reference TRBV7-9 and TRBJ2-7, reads DTGVSQNPRHKITKRGQNVTFRCDPISEHNRLYWYRQTLGQGPEFLTYFQNEAQLEKSRLLSDRFSAERPKGSFSTLEIQRTEQGDSAMYLCASSSFWTGINYEQYFGPGTRLTVT.

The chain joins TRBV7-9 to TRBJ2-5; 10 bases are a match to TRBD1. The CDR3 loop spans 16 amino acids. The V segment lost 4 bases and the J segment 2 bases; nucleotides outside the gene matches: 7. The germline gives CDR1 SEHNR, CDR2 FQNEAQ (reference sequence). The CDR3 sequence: CASSSETGGGQETQYF. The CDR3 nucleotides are TGTGCCAGCAGCTCCGAGACAGGGGGCGGGCAAGAGACCCAGTACTTC.

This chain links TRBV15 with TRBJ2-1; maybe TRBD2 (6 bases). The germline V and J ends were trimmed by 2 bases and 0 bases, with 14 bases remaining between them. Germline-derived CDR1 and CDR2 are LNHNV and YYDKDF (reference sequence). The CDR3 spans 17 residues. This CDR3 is CATSRTYGGSSYNEQFF. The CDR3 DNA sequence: TGTGCCACCAGCAGAACGTATGGAGGGAGCTCCTACAATGAGCAGTTCTTC.

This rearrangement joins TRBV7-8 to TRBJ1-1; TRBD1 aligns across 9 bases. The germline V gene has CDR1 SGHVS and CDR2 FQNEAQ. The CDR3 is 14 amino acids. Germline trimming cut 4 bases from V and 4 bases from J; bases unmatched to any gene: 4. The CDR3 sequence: CASSWTGEPTEAFF. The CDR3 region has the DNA TGTGCCAGCAGCTGGACAGGGGAACCCACTGAAGCTTTCTTT.

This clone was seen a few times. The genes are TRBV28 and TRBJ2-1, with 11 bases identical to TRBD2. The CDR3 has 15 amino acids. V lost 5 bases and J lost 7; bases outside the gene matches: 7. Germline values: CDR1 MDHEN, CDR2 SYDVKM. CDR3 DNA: TGTGCCAGCAGTCCACTAGCGGGGGAGGAGAATGAGCAGTTCTTC. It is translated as CASSPLAGEENEQFF.

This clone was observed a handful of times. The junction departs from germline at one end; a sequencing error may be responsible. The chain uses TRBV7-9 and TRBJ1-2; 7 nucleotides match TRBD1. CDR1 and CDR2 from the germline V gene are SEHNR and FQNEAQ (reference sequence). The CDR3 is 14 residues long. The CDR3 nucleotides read TGTTCCAGCAGCCAAGGCTGGACAGGATCCGGCTACACCTTC. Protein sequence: CSSSQGWTGSGYTF.

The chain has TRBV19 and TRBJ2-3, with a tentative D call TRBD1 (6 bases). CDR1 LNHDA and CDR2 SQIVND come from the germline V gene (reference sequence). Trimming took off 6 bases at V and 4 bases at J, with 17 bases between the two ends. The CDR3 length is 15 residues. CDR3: CASRQGAAYADTQYF. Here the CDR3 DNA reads TGTGCCAGTAGACAGGGTGCAGCGTACGCAGATACGCAGTATTTT.

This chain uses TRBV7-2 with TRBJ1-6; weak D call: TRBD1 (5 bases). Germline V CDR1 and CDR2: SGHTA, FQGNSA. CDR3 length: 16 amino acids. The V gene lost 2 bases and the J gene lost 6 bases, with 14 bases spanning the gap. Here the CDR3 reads CASSLLSQGSNSPLHF. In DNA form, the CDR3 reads TGTGCCAGCAGCTTACTTTCGCAGGGAAGTAATTCACCCCTCCACTTT.

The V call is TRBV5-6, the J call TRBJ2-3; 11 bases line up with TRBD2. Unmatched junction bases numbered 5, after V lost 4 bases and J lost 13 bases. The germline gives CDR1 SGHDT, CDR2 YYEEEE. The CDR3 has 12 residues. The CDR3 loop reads CASSQTSGVEYF. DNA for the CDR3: TGTGCCAGCAGCCAGACTAGCGGGGTGGAGTATTTT.

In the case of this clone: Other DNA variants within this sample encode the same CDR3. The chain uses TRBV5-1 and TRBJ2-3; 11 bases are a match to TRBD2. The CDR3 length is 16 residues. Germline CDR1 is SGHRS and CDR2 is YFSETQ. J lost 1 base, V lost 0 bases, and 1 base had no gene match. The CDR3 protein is CASSLVLAGGTDTQYF. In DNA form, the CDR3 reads TGCGCCAGCAGCTTGGTACTAGCGGGAGGCACAGATACGCAGTATTTT.

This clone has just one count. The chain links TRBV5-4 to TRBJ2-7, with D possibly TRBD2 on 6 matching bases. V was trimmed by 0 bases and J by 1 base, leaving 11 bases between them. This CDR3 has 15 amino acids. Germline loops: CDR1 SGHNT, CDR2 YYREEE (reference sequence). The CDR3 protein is CASSLDGGGSYEQYF. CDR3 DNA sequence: TGTGCCAGCAGCTTGGACGGTGGGGGGTCCTACGAGCAGTACTTC. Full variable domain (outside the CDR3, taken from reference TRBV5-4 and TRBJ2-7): ETGVTQSPTHLIKTRGQQVTLRCSSQSGHNTVSWYQQALGQGPQFIFQYYREEENGRGNFPPRFSGLQFPNYSSELNVNALELDDSALYLCASSLDGGGSYEQYFGPGTRLTVT.

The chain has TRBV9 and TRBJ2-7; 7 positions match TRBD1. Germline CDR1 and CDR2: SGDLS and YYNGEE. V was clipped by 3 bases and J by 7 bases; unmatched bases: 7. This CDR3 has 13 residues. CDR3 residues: CASSETGTGEQYF. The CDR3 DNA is TGTGCCAGCAGCGAGACAGGGACGGGGGAGCAGTACTTC.

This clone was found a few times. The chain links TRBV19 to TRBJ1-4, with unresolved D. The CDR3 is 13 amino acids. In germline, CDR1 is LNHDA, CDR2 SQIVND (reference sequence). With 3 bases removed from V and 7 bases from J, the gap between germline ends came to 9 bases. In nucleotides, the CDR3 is TGTGCCAGTAGTATGGGTGGGAGTGAAAAACTGTTTTTT. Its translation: CASSMGGSEKLFF.

The CDR3 sequence is CASSPLPSRVDSGQPQHF. CDR3 nucleotides: TGTGCCAGCTCACCACTCCCCTCGAGGGTTGACTCAGGTCAGCCCCAGCATTTT. The chain employs TRBV18 and TRBJ1-5; D is ambiguous. The germline CDR1 and CDR2 sequences are KGHSH and LQKENI. V was cut by 1 base and J by 6 bases, with 22 bases left in between. The CDR3 length is 18 residues.